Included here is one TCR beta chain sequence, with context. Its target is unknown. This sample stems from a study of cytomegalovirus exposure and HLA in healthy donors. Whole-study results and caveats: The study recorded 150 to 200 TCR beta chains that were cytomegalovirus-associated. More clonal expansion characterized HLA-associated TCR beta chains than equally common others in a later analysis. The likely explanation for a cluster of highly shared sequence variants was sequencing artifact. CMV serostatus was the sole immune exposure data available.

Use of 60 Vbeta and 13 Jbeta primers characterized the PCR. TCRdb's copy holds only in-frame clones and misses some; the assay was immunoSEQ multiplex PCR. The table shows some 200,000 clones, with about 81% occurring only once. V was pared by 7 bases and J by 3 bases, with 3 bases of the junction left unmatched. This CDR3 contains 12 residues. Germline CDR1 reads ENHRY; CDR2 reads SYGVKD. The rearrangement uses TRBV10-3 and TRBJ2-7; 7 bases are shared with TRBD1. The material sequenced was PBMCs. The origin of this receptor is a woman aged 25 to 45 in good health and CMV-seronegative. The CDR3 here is CAINSGGYEQYF. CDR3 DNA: TGTGCCATCAATTCAGGGGGCTACGAGCAGTACTTC.